This T cell receptor beta chain was sequenced for a study of blood T cell repertoires in COVID-19. About the research overall: Both acute and convalescent COVID-19 samples were obtained from the United States, Italy and Spain. Sources were T cells, B-cell-depleted T cells, or PBMCs; the material itself was cDNA or gDNA.

This clone was counted between two and nine times. The CDR3 sequence is 16 residues long. J was trimmed by 0 bases and V by 5 bases; bases with no gene match: 4. Germline V gives CDR1 SEHNR, CDR2 FQNEAQ (reference sequence). Original processing notes: Amplification of reference gene primers provided the estimated nucleated cell counts. Sequencing used immunoSEQ multiplex PCR; TCRdb keeps in-frame clones, though not all of them. D and trimming come from the DNA, and the V and J calls and clone size come from that table. The table records some 26,000 clones, around 72% of them present only once. The sample comprised peripheral blood. The chain is built from TRBV7-9 and TRBJ2-1, with TRBD1 matching over 10 bases. The TCR sequence derives from a woman of 80 years or more with acute or convalescent COVID-19. The CDR3 loop reads CASSPWTGGSYNEQFF. CDR3 bases: TGTGCCAGCAGCCCCTGGACAGGGGGCTCCTACAATGAGCAGTTCTTC. Complete variable domain (other parts from reference TRBV7-9 and TRBJ2-1): DTGVSQNPRHKITKRGQNVTFRCDPISEHNRLYWYRQTLGQGPEFLTYFQNEAQLEKSRLLSDRFSAERPKGSFSTLEIQRTEQGDSAMYLCASSPWTGGSYNEQFFGPGTRLTVL.